The clone carrying this T cell receptor beta chain was counted a few times. The antigen is not known. To make TCR beta libraries, researchers used iRepertoire HTBI primers and Arm-PCR of CDR3 regions. In TCRdb, the multiplex PCR reads were re-called with MiXCR into one record per CDR3 protein. In the table there are under 500,000 distinct CDR3 sequences, around 20% of which are singletons. As for time point: persistent/refractory GD, antithyroid drugs over 5 years with positive TRAb. Isolated PBMC RNA provided the starting material for the TCR library. The guidelines of the American Thyroid Association were the basis for diagnosing Graves' disease. This sample stems from a study of regulatory T cells in long-lasting Graves disease. In the study overall: A definition of persistent Graves' disease required over 5 years of antithyroid drugs plus positive TSH receptor antibodies. Findings of the study overall: Accuracy was perhaps lowered by the small sample size. TCR diversity in persistent Graves' patients was below that of newly diagnosed ones.

Germline assignment: CDR1 MNHEY and CDR2 SMNVEV (reference sequence). CDR3 length: 15 residues. V gave up 6 bases and J gave up 0 bases; unmatched junction bases: 6. Sequences were derived from peripheral blood mononuclear cells (PBMCs), sampled when the disease was refractory, from a patient treated with antithyroid drugs. This sequence joins TRBV27 and TRBJ2-3; 7 nucleotides agree with TRBD1. This TCR came from a female donor with Graves disease. The DNA for the CDR3 is TGTGCCAGCAGGAACACAGGGGTTAGCACAGATACGCAGTATTTT. Amino acid sequence: CASRNTGVSTDTQYF.